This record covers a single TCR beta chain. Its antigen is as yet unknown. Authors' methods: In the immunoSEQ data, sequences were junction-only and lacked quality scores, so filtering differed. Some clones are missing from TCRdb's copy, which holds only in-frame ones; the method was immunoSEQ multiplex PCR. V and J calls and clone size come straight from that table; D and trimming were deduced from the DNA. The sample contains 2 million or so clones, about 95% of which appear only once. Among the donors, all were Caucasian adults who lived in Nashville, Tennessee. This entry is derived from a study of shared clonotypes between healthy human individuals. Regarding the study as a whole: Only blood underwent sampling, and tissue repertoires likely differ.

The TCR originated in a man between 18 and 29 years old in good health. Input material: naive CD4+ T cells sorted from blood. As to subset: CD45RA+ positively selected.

The CDR3, as DNA: TGTGCCAGCAGCCCAGATCGGGGTACCTACAATGAGCAGTTCTTC. This sequence encodes CASSPDRGTYNEQFF. V gene TRBV7-8 combines with J gene TRBJ2-1; a weak D match, TRBD2 (5 bases). The CDR3 consists of 15 residues. In germline, CDR1 is SGHVS, CDR2 FQNEAQ. V was clipped by 5 bases and J by 2 bases, with 13 bases between them. Looking up the rest from reference TRBV7-8 and TRBJ2-1 gives the full variable domain: GAGVSQSPRYKVAKRGQDVALRCDPISGHVSLFWYQQALGQGPEFLTYFQNEAQLDKSGLPSDRFFAERPEGSVSTLKIQRTQQEDSAVYLCASSPDRGTYNEQFFGPGTRLTVL.